The 17 T cell receptor beta chains presented below share a single source sample, sequenced in a study of blood T cell repertoires in COVID-19. The table came from immunoSEQ multiplex PCR; TCRdb's copy has only in-frame clones and leaves some out. The table includes fewer than 90,000 clones, approximately 73% detected once. Sequencing was carried out using peripheral blood. The source of these receptors is a man in his sixties with COVID-19, enrolled during active disease.

This clone occurred a few times. This rearrangement joins TRBV27 to TRBJ2-2; unclear D gene. CDR3 length equals 13 residues. CDR1 and CDR2 (germline): MNHEY, SMNVEV (reference sequence). Trimming shortened V by 7 bases and J by 4 bases, and 10 bases separated the two germline ends. The CDR3 DNA reads TGTGCCAGCACCTCGGGTGGCACCGGGGAGCTGTTTTTT. Translating gives CASTSGGTGELFF.

This chain joins TRBV7-3 and TRBJ1-6, with 9 bases aligning to TRBD1. Germline trimming cut 4 bases from V and 8 bases from J; bases unmatched to any gene: 6. The CDR3 totals 15 residues. Germline CDR1 and CDR2: SGHTA and FQGTGA. The CDR3 loop is CASSSTGGGYSPLHF. CDR3 sequence (DNA): TGTGCCAGCAGCTCGACAGGGGGTGGGTATTCACCCCTCCACTTT.

V is TRBV19 and J is TRBJ2-2, with 8 bases matching TRBD1. Germline assignment: CDR1 LNHDA and CDR2 SQIVND (reference sequence). This CDR3 region has 17 residues. After removal of 7 bases from V and 6 bases from J, the junction contained 16 bases not matched to a gene. CDR3 DNA: TGTGCCAGTACCACCTCCGGACAGGGTAGTAGTGCCGGGGAGCTGTTTTTT. It encodes CASTTSGQGSSAGELFF.

The chain links TRBV6-5 to TRBJ1-3; no firm D call. This CDR3 spans 14 amino acids. Germline lookup yields CDR1 MNHEY and CDR2 SVGAGI. V lost 6 bases and J lost 4, with 13 bases in between. Written as DNA, the CDR3 is TGTGCCAGCAGGAGGATCCTGTCCGGAAACACCATATATTTT. Residues: CASRRILSGNTIYF.

The chain's CDR3 is CASSLDSRQLNTEAFF. The CDR3 region has the DNA TGTGCCAGCAGCTTAGATTCGAGACAACTGAACACTGAAGCTTTCTTT. The chain employs TRBV7-9 and TRBJ1-1, with D hard to call. CDR3 length: 16 amino acids. CDR1 is SEHNR, CDR2 FQNEAQ, per germline (reference sequence). Trimming took off 1 base at V and 0 bases at J, with 12 bases between the two ends.

This rearrangement joins TRBV7-9 to TRBJ2-3; TRBD2 is a possible D gene (6 bases). Trimming stripped 7 bases from V and 3 bases from J, with 14 bases between. Germline CDR1 is SEHNR and CDR2 is FQNEAQ (reference sequence). The CDR3 is made up of 14 amino acids. CDR3 DNA sequence: TGTGCCAGCACCCTGGAGGGTTCGACAGATACGCAGTATTTT. Translation: CASTLEGSTDTQYF. Combining the CDR3 with reference TRBV7-9 and TRBJ2-3 gives the whole variable domain DTGVSQNPRHKITKRGQNVTFRCDPISEHNRLYWYRQTLGQGPEFLTYFQNEAQLEKSRLLSDRFSAERPKGSFSTLEIQRTEQGDSAMYLCASTLEGSTDTQYFGPGTRLTVL.

This clone appeared a single time. The chain combines TRBV1 with TRBJ1-6. TRBV1 is a recognized pseudogene. The CDR3 extends over 15 amino acids. For the CDR3, the DNA is TGCACCAGCAGCCTTAACGGGAGGGAGGTATCACCCCTCCACTTT. Its protein is CTSSLNGREVSPLHF.

This chain uses TRBV6-5 with TRBJ2-7; TRBD2 matches 7 bases. The CDR3 length is 14 residues. The V gene end was trimmed by 6 bases and the J gene end by 2 bases; junction bases not matched to a gene: 7. Germline values: CDR1 MNHEY, CDR2 SVGAGI. This chain's CDR3 is CASRPKRGTYEQYF. As DNA, the CDR3 is TGTGCCAGCAGACCCAAGCGGGGCACCTACGAGCAGTACTTC.

This clone was seen a handful of times. Other nucleotide sequences in the sample specify the same CDR3. V and J are TRBV5-1 and TRBJ1-2; D not certain. V dropped 2 bases and J dropped 3 bases, with 11 bases sitting between them. Germline values: CDR1 SGHRS, CDR2 YFSETQ. The CDR3 covers 14 residues. The CDR3 protein is CASSLGTADYGYTF. Here the CDR3 DNA reads TGCGCCAGCAGCTTAGGAACAGCCGACTATGGCTACACCTTC.

This chain uses TRBV2 with TRBJ2-7, with TRBD2 as a possible D gene (6 bases). CDR1 and CDR2 (germline): SNHLY, FYNNEI. This CDR3 comprises 11 residues. Trimming shortened V by 5 bases and J by 6 bases, and 8 bases separated the two germline ends. The CDR3 DNA reads as TGTGCCAGCAGTCAGGGAGGCGAGCAGTACTTC. Protein product: CASSQGGEQYF. Complete variable domain (other parts from reference TRBV2 and TRBJ2-7): EPEVTQTPSHQVTQMGQEVILRCVPISNHLYFYWYRQILGQKVEFLVSFYNNEISEKSEIFDDQFSVERPDGSNFTLKIRSTKLEDSAMYFCASSQGGEQYFGPGTRLTVT.

This chain joins TRBV25-1 and TRBJ2-3; D is uncertain. The CDR3 spans 12 residues. Germline V gene lookup returns CDR1 MGHDK and CDR2 SYGVNS. V lost 6 bases to trimming and J lost 4 bases, with 8 bases between them. In DNA, the CDR3 is TGTGCCAGCAGCCCCTACTCAGATACGCAGTATTTT. Its protein product is CASSPYSDTQYF.

The gene calls are TRBV28 and TRBJ2-7; D possibly corresponds to TRBD2 (6 bases). CDR3 size: 15 residues. Trimming took off 3 bases at V and 3 bases at J, with 15 bases between the two ends. Germline V gives CDR1 MDHEN, CDR2 SYDVKM. CDR3 nucleotide sequence: TGTGCCAGCAGTTTGAGTCCGGGGCGGGGCTACGAGCAGTACTTC. Its protein product is CASSLSPGRGYEQYF.

On this clone itself: Germline and junction disagree at one end, which may indicate a read error. The rearrangement joins TRBV3-1 (or the pseudogene TRBV3-2) to TRBJ2-7; 11 bases agree with TRBD2. Germline CDR1 and CDR2: LGHDT and YNNKEL (reference sequence). The CDR3 runs to 14 residues. The CDR3 DNA follows: TGTGCCAGCAGCCAAGTGGGTGTACCGGGACTAGCGGACTTC. This codes for CASSQVGVPGLADF.

This clone appeared a single time. The chain employs TRBV7-2 and TRBJ1-1; TRBD1 might be the D (5 bases). Per the germline V gene, CDR1 is SGHTA and CDR2 is FQGNSA. With 4 bases removed from V and 4 bases from J, the gap between germline ends came to 10 bases. The CDR3 contains 13 residues. The DNA for the CDR3 is TGTGCCAGCAGCTCACACAGGTTCACTGAAGCTTTCTTT. Translating gives CASSSHRFTEAFF.

This clone has a single count. The genes are TRBV18 and TRBJ2-3, with TRBD2 identical over 9 bases. The CDR3 runs 14 residues. The trim removed 6 bases at V and 3 bases at J, leaving 4 bases unmatched. Germline values: CDR1 KGHSH, CDR2 LQKENI. CDR3: CASSQTSGTDTQYF. CDR3 in DNA: TGTGCCAGCTCGCAGACTAGCGGTACAGATACGCAGTATTTT.

The V gene is TRBV21-1, the J gene TRBJ2-4; TRBD2 was called by the table and not checked on the DNA. TRBV21-1 is deemed a pseudogene. The CDR3 is 18 amino acids. CDR3 DNA sequence: TGTGCCAGCAGCCCCCCGCGGGTGGATTCCTTAGCCAAAAACATTCAGTACTTC. Translated: CASSPPRVDSLAKNIQYF.

This clone was picked up one time. The genes are TRBV15 and TRBJ1-5, with D uncertain. The V end lost 0 bases, the J end lost 7 bases, and 7 bases lay between the germline ends. In germline, CDR1 is LNHNV, CDR2 YYDKDF (reference sequence). This CDR3 is 13 amino acids long. The CDR3 region has the DNA TGTGCCACCAGCAGAGATGTCTCCCAGCCCCAGCATTTT. Its translation is CATSRDVSQPQHF.